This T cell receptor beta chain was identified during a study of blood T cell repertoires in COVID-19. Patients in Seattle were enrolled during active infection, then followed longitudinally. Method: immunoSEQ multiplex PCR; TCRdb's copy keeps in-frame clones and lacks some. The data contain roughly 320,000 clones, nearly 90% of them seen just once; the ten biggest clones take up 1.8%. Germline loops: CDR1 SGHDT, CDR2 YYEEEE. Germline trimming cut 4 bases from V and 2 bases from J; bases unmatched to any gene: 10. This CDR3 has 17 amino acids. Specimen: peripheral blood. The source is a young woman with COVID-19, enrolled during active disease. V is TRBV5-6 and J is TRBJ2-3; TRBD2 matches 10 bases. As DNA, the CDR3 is TGTGCCAGCAGCCTAAGGACTAGCGGAACTTCCACAGATACGCAGTATTTT. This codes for CASSLRTSGTSTDTQYF. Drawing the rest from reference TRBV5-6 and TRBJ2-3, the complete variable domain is DAGVTQSPTHLIKTRGQQVTLRCSPKSGHDTVSWYQQALGQGPQFIFQYYEEEERQRGNFPDRFSGHQFPNYSSELNVNALLLGDSALYLCASSLRTSGTSTDTQYFGPGTRLTVL.